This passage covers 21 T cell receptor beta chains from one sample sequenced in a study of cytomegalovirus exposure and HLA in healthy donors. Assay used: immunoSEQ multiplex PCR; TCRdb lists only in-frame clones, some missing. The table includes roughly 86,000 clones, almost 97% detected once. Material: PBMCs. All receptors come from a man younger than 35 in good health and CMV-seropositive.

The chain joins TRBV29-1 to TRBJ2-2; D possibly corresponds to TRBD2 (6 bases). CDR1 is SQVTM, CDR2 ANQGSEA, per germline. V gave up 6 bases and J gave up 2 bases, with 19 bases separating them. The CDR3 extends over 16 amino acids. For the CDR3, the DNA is TGCAGCGTCGCTATTGGTAGCGGATTAAACACCGGGGAGCTGTTTTTT. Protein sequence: CSVAIGSGLNTGELFF.

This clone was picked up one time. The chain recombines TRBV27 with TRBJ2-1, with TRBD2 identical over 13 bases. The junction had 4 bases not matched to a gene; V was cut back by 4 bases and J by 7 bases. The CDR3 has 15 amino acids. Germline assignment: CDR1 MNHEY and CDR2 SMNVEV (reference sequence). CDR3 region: CASSWTSGRLNEQFF. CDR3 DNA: TGTGCCAGCAGTTGGACTAGCGGGAGACTGAATGAGCAGTTCTTC.

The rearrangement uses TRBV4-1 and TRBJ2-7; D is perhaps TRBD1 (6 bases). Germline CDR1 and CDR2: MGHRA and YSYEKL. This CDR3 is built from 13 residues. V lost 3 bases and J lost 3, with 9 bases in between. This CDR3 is CASSQTGIYEQYF. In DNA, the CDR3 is TGCGCCAGCAGCCAGACAGGCATCTACGAGCAGTACTTC.

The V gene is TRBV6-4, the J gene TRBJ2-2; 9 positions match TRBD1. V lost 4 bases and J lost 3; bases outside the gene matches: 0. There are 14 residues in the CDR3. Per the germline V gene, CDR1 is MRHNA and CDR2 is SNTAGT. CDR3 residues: CASSGTGDTGELFF. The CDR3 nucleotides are TGTGCCAGCAGTGGGACAGGGGACACCGGGGAGCTGTTTTTT.

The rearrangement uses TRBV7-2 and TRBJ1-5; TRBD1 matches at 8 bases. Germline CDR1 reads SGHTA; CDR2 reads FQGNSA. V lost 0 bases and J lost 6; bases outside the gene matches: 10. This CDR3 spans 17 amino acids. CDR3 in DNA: TGTGCCAGCAGCTTAGCGTCCACAGGGGGAAAGGGTCAGCCCCAGCATTTT. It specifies CASSLASTGGKGQPQHF.

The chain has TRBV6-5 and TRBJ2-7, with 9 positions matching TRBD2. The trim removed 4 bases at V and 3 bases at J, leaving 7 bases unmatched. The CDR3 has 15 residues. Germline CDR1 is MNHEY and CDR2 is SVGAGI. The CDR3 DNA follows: TGTGCCAGCAGTTTGGGAACTAGCGGGCTCTACGAGCAGTACTTC. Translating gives CASSLGTSGLYEQYF.

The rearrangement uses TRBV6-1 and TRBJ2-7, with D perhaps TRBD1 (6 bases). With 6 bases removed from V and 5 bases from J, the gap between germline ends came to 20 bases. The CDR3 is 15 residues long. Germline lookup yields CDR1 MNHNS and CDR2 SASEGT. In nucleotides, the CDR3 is TGTGCCAGCAGCCACTTTCAGGGGTATGCCCACGAGCAGTACTTC. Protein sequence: CASSHFQGYAHEQYF.

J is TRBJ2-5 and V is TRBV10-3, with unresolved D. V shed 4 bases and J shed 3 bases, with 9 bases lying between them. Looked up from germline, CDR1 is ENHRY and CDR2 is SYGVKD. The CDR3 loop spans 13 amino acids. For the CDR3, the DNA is TGTGCCATCAGTGGAAACAGAGAAGAGACCCAGTACTTC. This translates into CAISGNREETQYF.

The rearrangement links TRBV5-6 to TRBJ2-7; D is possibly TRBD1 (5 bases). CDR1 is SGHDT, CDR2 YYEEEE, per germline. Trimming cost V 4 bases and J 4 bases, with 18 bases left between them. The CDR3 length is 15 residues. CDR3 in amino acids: CASSGAVREGYEQYF. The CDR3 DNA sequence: TGTGCCAGCAGCGGAGCCGTCAGGGAAGGGTACGAGCAGTACTTC. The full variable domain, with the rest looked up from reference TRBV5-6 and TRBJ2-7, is DAGVTQSPTHLIKTRGQQVTLRCSPKSGHDTVSWYQQALGQGPQFIFQYYEEEERQRGNFPDRFSGHQFPNYSSELNVNALLLGDSALYLCASSGAVREGYEQYFGPGTRLTVT.

The CDR3 DNA is TGCGCCAGCAGCCTGGGGGGGGGTTCGGGCACAGATACGCAGTATTTT. Translation: CASSLGGGSGTDTQYF. This chain joins TRBV5-1 and TRBJ2-3; 7 nucleotides agree with TRBD2. The CDR3 spans 16 residues. V lost 4 bases, J lost 1 base, and 9 bases stayed unmatched. The V gene's germline CDR1 is SGHRS and CDR2 YFSETQ.

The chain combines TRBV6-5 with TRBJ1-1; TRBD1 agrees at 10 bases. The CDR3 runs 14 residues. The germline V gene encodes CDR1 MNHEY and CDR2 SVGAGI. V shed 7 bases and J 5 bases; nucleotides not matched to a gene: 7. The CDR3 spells CASTLTGGLTEAFF. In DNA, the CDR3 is TGTGCCAGCACTCTGACAGGGGGCTTGACTGAAGCTTTCTTT.

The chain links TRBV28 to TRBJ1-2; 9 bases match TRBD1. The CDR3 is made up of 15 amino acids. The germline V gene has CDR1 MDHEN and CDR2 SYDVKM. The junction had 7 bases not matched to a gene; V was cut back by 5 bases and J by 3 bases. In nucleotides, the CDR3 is TGTGCCAGCAGTACCCAAGGACAGGGGCACTATGGCTACACCTTC. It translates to CASSTQGQGHYGYTF.

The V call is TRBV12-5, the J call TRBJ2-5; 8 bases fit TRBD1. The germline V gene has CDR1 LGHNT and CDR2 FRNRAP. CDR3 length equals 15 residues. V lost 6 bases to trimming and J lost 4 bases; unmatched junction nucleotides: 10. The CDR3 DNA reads TGTGCTAGTGGAACCGGACAGGGTTCAGGAGAGACCCAGTACTTC. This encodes CASGTGQGSGETQYF.

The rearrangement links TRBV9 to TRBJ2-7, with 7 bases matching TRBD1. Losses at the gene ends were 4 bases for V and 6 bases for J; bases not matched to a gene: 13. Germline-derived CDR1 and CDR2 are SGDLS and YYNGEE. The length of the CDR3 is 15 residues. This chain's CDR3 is CASSQARQGSGEQYF. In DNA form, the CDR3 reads TGTGCCAGCAGCCAAGCCCGACAGGGTTCGGGCGAGCAGTACTTC. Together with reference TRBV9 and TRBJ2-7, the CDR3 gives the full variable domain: DSGVTQTPKHLITATGQRVTLRCSPRSGDLSVYWYQQSLDQGLQFLIQYYNGEERAKGNILERFSAQQFPDLHSELNLSSLELGDSALYFCASSQARQGSGEQYFGPGTRLTVT.

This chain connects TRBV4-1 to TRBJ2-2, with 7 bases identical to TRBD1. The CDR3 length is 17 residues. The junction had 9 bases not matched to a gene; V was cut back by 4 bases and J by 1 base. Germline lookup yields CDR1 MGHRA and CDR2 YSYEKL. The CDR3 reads CASSLTLWDRNTGELFF. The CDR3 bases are TGCGCCAGCAGCCTGACCTTGTGGGACAGGAACACCGGGGAGCTGTTTTTT.

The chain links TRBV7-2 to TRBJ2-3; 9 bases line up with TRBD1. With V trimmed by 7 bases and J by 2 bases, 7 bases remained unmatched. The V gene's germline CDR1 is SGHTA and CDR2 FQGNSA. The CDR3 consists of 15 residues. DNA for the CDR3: TGTGCCAGCAAAGAACAGGGGGCCGTCACAGATACGCAGTATTTT. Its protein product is CASKEQGAVTDTQYF.

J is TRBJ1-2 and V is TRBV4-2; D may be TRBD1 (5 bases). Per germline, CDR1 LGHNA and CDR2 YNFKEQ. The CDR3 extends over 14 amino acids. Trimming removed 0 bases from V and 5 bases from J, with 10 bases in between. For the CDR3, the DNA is TGTGCCAGCAGCCAAGATTCGACAGCTTATGGCTACACCTTC. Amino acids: CASSQDSTAYGYTF.

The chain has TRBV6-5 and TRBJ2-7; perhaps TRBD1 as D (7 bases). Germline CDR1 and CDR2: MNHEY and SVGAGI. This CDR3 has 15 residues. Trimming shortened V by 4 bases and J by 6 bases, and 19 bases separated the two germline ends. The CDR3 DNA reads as TGTGCCAGCAGTTCCCCCCGTGGAGGGGGCGGCGAGCAGTACTTC. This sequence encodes CASSSPRGGGGEQYF.

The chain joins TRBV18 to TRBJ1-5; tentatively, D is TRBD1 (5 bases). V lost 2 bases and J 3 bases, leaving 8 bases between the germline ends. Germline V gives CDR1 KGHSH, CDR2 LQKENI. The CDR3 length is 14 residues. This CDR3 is CASSPGGTNQPQHF. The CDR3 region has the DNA TGTGCCAGCTCACCAGGGGGGACCAATCAGCCCCAGCATTTT.

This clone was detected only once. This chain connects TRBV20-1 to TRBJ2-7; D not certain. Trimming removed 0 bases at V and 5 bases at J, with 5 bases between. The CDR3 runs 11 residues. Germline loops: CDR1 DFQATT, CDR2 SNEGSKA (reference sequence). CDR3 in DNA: TGCAGTGCTAGAGATCTAGACGAGCAGTACTTC. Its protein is CSARDLDEQYF.

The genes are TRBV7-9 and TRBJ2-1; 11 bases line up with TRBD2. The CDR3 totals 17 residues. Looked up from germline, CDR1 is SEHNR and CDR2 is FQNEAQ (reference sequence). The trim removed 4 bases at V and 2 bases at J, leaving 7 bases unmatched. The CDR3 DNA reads TGTGCCAGCAGCTCATATCGGACTAGCGGGCCCTACAATGAGCAGTTCTTC. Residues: CASSSYRTSGPYNEQFF.